The next 18 T cell receptor beta chains were all read from a single sample in a study of blood T cell repertoires in COVID-19. Profiled with immunoSEQ multiplex PCR; TCRdb holds only in-frame clones, not every one. Of 150,000 to 200,000 clones detected, approximately 85% appear once; the ten largest clones hold 12%. The sequenced sample was PBMCs or T cells enriched from blood (not recorded which). The source is a man in his forties who had recovered from COVID-19.

The J gene is TRBJ2-3, the V gene TRBV28; 8 positions agree with TRBD1. Looked up from germline, CDR1 is MDHEN and CDR2 is SYDVKM. This CDR3 is built from 13 residues. V was pared by 8 bases and J by 3 bases, with 4 bases of the junction left unmatched. The CDR3 coding sequence is TGTGCCAGCGTTGGGACAGGAACAGATACGCAGTATTTT. Translation: CASVGTGTDTQYF.

This clone was counted a few times. The rearrangement joins TRBV2 to TRBJ1-2; 10 positions match TRBD1. With V trimmed by 8 bases and J by 0 bases, 9 bases remained unmatched. CDR1 and CDR2 from the germline V gene are SNHLY and FYNNEI. The CDR3 consists of 16 residues. CDR3 residues: CASGRQGAYANYGYTF. CDR3 bases: TGTGCCAGCGGGAGACAGGGGGCCTATGCTAACTATGGCTACACCTTC.

V is TRBV5-4 and J is TRBJ2-7; D may be TRBD1 (6 bases). CDR1 and CDR2 from the germline V gene are SGHNT and YYREEE (reference sequence). V lost 4 bases and J 4 bases, leaving 15 bases between the germline ends. The CDR3 runs to 14 residues. The CDR3 loop reads CASSPGQQRYEQYF. The CDR3 nucleotides read TGTGCCAGCAGCCCGGGACAACAGAGGTACGAGCAGTACTTC.

This sequence joins TRBV5-4 and TRBJ2-1, with 8 bases identical to TRBD2. The CDR3 is made up of 14 amino acids. Germline V gene lookup returns CDR1 SGHNT and CDR2 YYREEE (reference sequence). With 4 bases clipped from V and 6 bases from J, the junction kept 6 bases outside the gene matches. CDR3 amino acids: CASSLSGRPNEQFF. The CDR3 DNA reads as TGTGCCAGCAGCCTGAGCGGGAGACCCAATGAGCAGTTCTTC.

This clone has a single count. V is TRBV18 and J is TRBJ2-1; D is perhaps TRBD1 (5 bases). This CDR3 is 16 amino acids long. Deletions cut 0 bases from V and 0 bases from J, with 9 bases between. The germline gives CDR1 KGHSH, CDR2 LQKENI. The CDR3 DNA is TGTGCCAGCTCACCACCGGGGCAGAGCTCCTACAATGAGCAGTTCTTC. Its protein product is CASSPPGQSSYNEQFF.

This chain uses TRBV18 with TRBJ2-2; possible D gene TRBD1, 6 bases. The germline V gene has CDR1 KGHSH and CDR2 LQKENI. There are 13 residues in the CDR3. V was pared by 5 bases and J by 5 bases, with 9 bases between. CDR3: CASSDGQTGELFF. In nucleotides, the CDR3 is TGTGCCAGCTCAGATGGACAGACCGGGGAGCTGTTTTTT. The full variable domain, rest sourced from reference TRBV18 and TRBJ2-2, is NAGVMQNPRHLVRRRGQEARLRCSPMKGHSHVYWYRQLPEEGLKFMVYLQKENIIDESGMPKERFSAEFPKEGPSILRIQQVVRGDSAAYFCASSDGQTGELFFGEGSRLTVL.

The rearrangement links TRBV19 to TRBJ2-5; D is perhaps TRBD1 (6 bases). V lost 4 bases and J lost 4, with 16 bases in between. This CDR3 contains 15 residues. CDR1 is LNHDA, CDR2 SQIVND, per germline (reference sequence). The CDR3 region has the DNA TGTGCCAGTAGTAGCAGGGGTCACCTAGGAGAGACCCAGTACTTC. It is translated as CASSSRGHLGETQYF. Filled out from reference TRBV19 and TRBJ2-5, the complete variable domain reads DGGITQSPKYLFRKEGQNVTLSCEQNLNHDAMYWYRQDPGQGLRLIYYSQIVNDFQKGDIAEGYSVSREKKESFPLTVTSAQKNPTAFYLCASSSRGHLGETQYFGPGTRLLVL.

The chain is built from TRBV28 and TRBJ1-3; the match to TRBD1 covers 7 bases. V dropped 4 bases and J dropped 6; count of bases not matched to a gene: 3. Germline CDR1 is MDHEN and CDR2 is SYDVKM. The CDR3 runs to 13 residues. The CDR3 protein is CASSSGQINTIYF. The CDR3, as DNA: TGTGCCAGCAGTTCGGGACAGATAAACACCATATATTTT.

In its sample, this clone was seen once. The rearrangement uses TRBV27 and TRBJ2-1; weak D call: TRBD2 (7 bases). The V gene's germline CDR1 is MNHEY and CDR2 SMNVEV (reference sequence). V lost 6 bases and J lost 4, with 16 bases in between. The CDR3 loop spans 15 amino acids. The CDR3 DNA follows: TGTGCCAGCAGCCGAGAGGGGGGGGCTTACAATGAGCAGTTCTTC. Protein: CASSREGGAYNEQFF.

The chain links TRBV15 to TRBJ2-5; perhaps TRBD1 as D (5 bases). This CDR3 has 13 amino acids. The germline CDR1 and CDR2 sequences are LNHNV and YYDKDF (reference sequence). Trimming took 3 bases from V and 2 from J, leaving 7 bases between them. The chain's CDR3 is CATSSDSQETQYF. DNA for the CDR3: TGTGCCACCAGCAGTGACAGTCAAGAGACCCAGTACTTC.

The chain employs TRBV29-1 and TRBJ2-5; 9 nucleotides agree with TRBD1. This CDR3 spans 17 amino acids. The J segment lost 5 bases and the V segment lost 5 bases, leaving 18 bases of the junction unmatched. Germline V gene sequence: CDR1 SQVTM, CDR2 ANQGSEA. The CDR3 reads CSVTGTGTVSHLETQYF. In nucleotides, the CDR3 is TGCAGCGTTACCGGGACAGGGACGGTATCACACTTGGAGACCCAGTACTTC.

V usage is TRBV25-1 and J usage is TRBJ1-6; TRBD1 matches at 10 bases. V shed 4 bases, J shed 8 bases, and the junction held 2 bases outside the gene matches. The CDR3 has 14 amino acids. Germline-derived CDR1 and CDR2 are MGHDK and SYGVNS. The CDR3 coding sequence is TGTGCCAGCAGTGTCGGGACAGGGGATTCACCCCTCCACTTT. Amino acid sequence: CASSVGTGDSPLHF.

This clone has more than one count but fewer than ten. Here the CDR3 reads CASSEPGHGGYGYTF. Here the CDR3 DNA reads TGTGCCAGCAGTGAACCGGGACACGGTGGCTATGGCTACACCTTC. The V gene is TRBV2, the J gene TRBJ1-2, with a possible D match to TRBD1 (6 bases). The germline V gene has CDR1 SNHLY and CDR2 FYNNEI. The CDR3 is 15 amino acids. The V and J ends lost 2 bases and 4 bases respectively, with 14 bases between them.

This chain joins TRBV5-4 and TRBJ1-1; the match to TRBD1 covers 7 bases. Trimming removed 4 bases from V and 6 bases from J; junction bases left unmatched: 9. CDR3 length: 14 amino acids. Germline assignment: CDR1 SGHNT and CDR2 YYREEE (reference sequence). The CDR3 coding sequence is TGTGCCAGCAGCCCGGGTCGACAGGGCCCTGAAGCTTTCTTT. As protein: CASSPGRQGPEAFF.

The DNA for the CDR3 is TGTGCCATCTTGCGAGGGGTGTACAGGGGCCTCAATCAGCCCCAGCATTTT. This encodes CAILRGVYRGLNQPQHF. The chain combines TRBV10-3 with TRBJ1-5, with 7 bases fitting TRBD1. The germline gives CDR1 ENHRY, CDR2 SYGVKD. This CDR3 comprises 17 residues. J was trimmed by 3 bases and V by 8 bases; bases with no gene match: 16.

This chain uses TRBV3-1 (or the pseudogene TRBV3-2) with TRBJ1-1; maybe TRBD1 (6 bases). Germline CDR1 is LGHDT and CDR2 is YNNKEL (reference sequence). Trimming removed 4 bases from V and 0 bases from J, with 12 bases in between. This CDR3 region has 15 residues. CDR3 amino acids: CASSLSTGMNTEAFF. CDR3 bases: TGTGCCAGCAGCCTAAGCACAGGGATGAACACTGAAGCTTTCTTT.

A single count supports this clone. The rearrangement links TRBV5-4 to TRBJ1-2; 10 bases match TRBD1. The CDR3 is 16 amino acids. The V and J ends lost 4 bases and 6 bases, in that order; junction bases with no gene match: 12. Germline V CDR1 and CDR2: SGHNT, YYREEE (reference sequence). The CDR3 DNA sequence: TGTGCCAGCAGCCTGGATAGGGGACAGGGGTCTGATGGCTACACCTTC. It specifies CASSLDRGQGSDGYTF.

The chain joins TRBV11-3 to TRBJ2-2, with TRBD1 matching 7 bases. This CDR3 has 14 residues. Germline V gene lookup returns CDR1 SGHNT and CDR2 YENEEA. J lost 4 bases, V lost 5 bases, and 4 bases had no gene match. Written as DNA, the CDR3 is TGTGCCAGCAGCGGACAGGTGGGCACCGGGGAGCTGTTTTTT. Translation: CASSGQVGTGELFF.